This TCR beta chain is from a study of T cell repertoires in cytomegalovirus infection. Study summary: It was the public TCR beta signatures that indicated both CMV infection and matching HLA type.

Notes on the study in general: Using cumulative public TCR beta family frequency, the authors identified those who carried CMV together with the relevant HLA. HLA-C-restricted CMV-specific TCR beta clonotypes were dominant in the ex vivo response.

TCRdb independently ran MiXCR on the reads; one entry per CDR3 protein. The sample contains just over 450,000 distinct CDR3 sequences, about 42% of which appear only once. To note about this clonotype: The target antigen is unknown.

V lost 5 bases, J lost 4 bases, and 5 bases stayed unmatched. The CDR3 runs to 14 residues. Germline V lookup: CDR1 MNHEY, CDR2 SMNVEV (reference sequence). The rearrangement uses TRBV27 and TRBJ1-3, with 7 nucleotides matching TRBD1. This TCR came from a human donor in good health (CMV status not recorded). Some clones in this sample may be carry-over from other donors' samples. Sequenced here: cultured PBMCs, sampled from culture after CMV antigen stimulation. The CDR3: CASSMGQSGNTIYF. CDR3 nucleotide sequence: TGTGCCAGCAGTATGGGACAGTCAGGAAACACCATATATTTT.